This TCR beta chain stems from a study of cytomegalovirus exposure and HLA in healthy donors. Study-wide results and limits: Later analysis showed most CMV-associated TCR beta chains appearing HLA-restricted. Three of the chains that were CMV-associated were confirmed in vitro to be specific for CMV antigens.

V lost 3 bases and J 0 bases, leaving 21 bases between the germline ends. CDR1 is SGHTA and CDR2 is FQGTGA in the germline V gene. This CDR3 has 19 residues. Comments on this clone: What it recognizes is unknown.

The study ran its PCR with 60 Vbeta and 13 Jbeta primers. Here immunoSEQ multiplex PCR was the method, and the copy in TCRdb shows in-frame clones only, minus some. The sample carries about 180,000 clones, about 79% recorded once. This sequence originates from a girl aged 2-10 years in good health and CMV-seropositive. The chain employs TRBV7-3 and TRBJ2-4, with a tentative D call TRBD1 (6 bases). Sequencing input: PBMCs. CDR3 nucleotides: TGTGCCAGCAGCTTTGTGCGACAGGTTCTTGAGATAGCCAAAAACATTCAGTACTTC. Protein: CASSFVRQVLEIAKNIQYF.